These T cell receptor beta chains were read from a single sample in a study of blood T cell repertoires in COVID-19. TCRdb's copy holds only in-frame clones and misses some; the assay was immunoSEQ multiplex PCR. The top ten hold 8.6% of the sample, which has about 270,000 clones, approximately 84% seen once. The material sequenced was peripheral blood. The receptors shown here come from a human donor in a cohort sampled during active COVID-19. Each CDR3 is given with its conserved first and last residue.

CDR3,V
CASRVRGTPQETQYF,TRBV6-5
CASSLGPGRVDYGYTF,TRBV7-9
CASSTRPGQNTEAFF,TRBV9
CASSSELAGGLRAGELFF,TRBV3-1/TRBV3-2
CASSLVRGSGTDTQYF,TRBV5-5
CASSQDWDMGEQFF,TRBV3-1/TRBV3-2
CASSLEPGAGEAFF,TRBV5-1
CASSTLAGANTGELFF,TRBV28
CASSQPGQGQPKGGYTF,TRBV28
CASSTGQRNTGELFF,TRBV5-1
CASSLNPRLNTEAFF,TRBV5-4
CSVETRSTGVNTEAFF,TRBV29-1
CATSREGVQNIQYF,TRBV15
CAVAGGLQDTQYF,TRBV7-7
CASSHTDSRNSPLHF,TRBV4-3
CATARGGDETQYF,TRBV24-1
CSVPTSGSTDTQYF,TRBV29-1
CASSLRGHNYEQYF,TRBV27
CSVQGVGYTF,TRBV29-1
CASSTTGRDTQYF,TRBV2
CASSPPGQGASYGYTF,TRBV18
CATSFNRARGTYEQYF,TRBV15
CASSLNRDSYEQYF,TRBV5-1
CASSLGTGGLYGYTF,TRBV5-4
CASSFDGEPLNEQFF,TRBV5-1
CASTSGRGATGELFF,TRBV2
CASSSGQNSGNTIYF,TRBV11-3
CASSKAGVRAFF,TRBV10-1
CASSTGPGRNQPQHF,TRBV19
CASSMVSPTRSSSYEQYF,TRBV19
CASSQVRTSYNEQFF,TRBV4-3